One sample yielded the 10 T cell receptor beta chains listed below, sequenced in a study of identifying expanded T cells in peripheral blood. Here immunoSEQ multiplex PCR was the method, and the copy in TCRdb shows in-frame clones only, minus some. Of approximately 130,000 clones listed, 75% to 90% are singletons. Sequencing used blood. The source of these receptors is a person aged 18-70 years in good health.

This clone has only a few counts. In DNA form, the CDR3 reads TGCGCCAGCAGCTTGGCGGACAGATACAATTCACCCCTCCACTTT. Amino acids: CASSLADRYNSPLHF. This chain uses TRBV5-1 with TRBJ1-6, with D possibly TRBD1 on 6 matching bases. V was cut by 0 bases and J by 7 bases, with 11 bases left in between. Per germline, CDR1 SGHRS and CDR2 YFSETQ. There are 15 residues in the CDR3.

This chain joins TRBV19 and TRBJ2-3, with D perhaps matching TRBD1 (5 bases). Trimming left V 10 bases short and J 5 bases short, with 16 bases between. This CDR3 contains 13 residues. In germline, CDR1 is LNHDA, CDR2 SQIVND (reference sequence). The CDR3 loop reads CATDMTRGDTQYF. The CDR3 DNA is TGTGCCACCGATATGACAAGGGGAGATACGCAGTATTTT.

The chain joins TRBV9 to TRBJ2-2; D call uncertain. The CDR3 consists of 13 residues. Germline V lookup: CDR1 SGDLS, CDR2 YYNGEE. Deletions cut 4 bases from V and 8 bases from J, with 12 bases between. The CDR3 region is CASSPTSVGELFF. DNA of the CDR3: TGTGCCAGCAGCCCCACCTCGGTGGGGGAGCTGTTTTTT.

The rearrangement links TRBV7-2 to TRBJ2-7; D may correspond to TRBD1 or TRBD2 (5 bases each). Trimming took off 5 bases at V and 4 bases at J, with 21 bases between the two ends. This CDR3 spans 16 amino acids. The germline CDR1 and CDR2 sequences are SGHTA and FQGNSA. The CDR3 loop reads CASSEPPGRRIYEQYF. The CDR3 coding sequence is TGTGCCAGCAGCGAACCCCCGGGACGTAGGATTTACGAGCAGTACTTC.

V gene TRBV4-1 combines with J gene TRBJ1-2; the D is unclear. In germline, CDR1 is MGHRA, CDR2 YSYEKL. V gave up 1 base and J gave up 1 base, with 22 bases separating them. CDR3 size: 19 residues. The CDR3 reads CASSQGATGKKSNNYGYTF. The CDR3, as DNA: TGCGCCAGCAGCCAAGGAGCGACTGGGAAAAAGTCAAATAACTATGGCTACACCTTC.

The V call is TRBV7-6, the J call TRBJ2-1; the D gene could be TRBD1 or TRBD2 (6 bases each). V was pared by 1 base and J by 4 bases, with 11 bases between. This CDR3 is 15 amino acids long. Germline V gene sequence: CDR1 SGHVS, CDR2 FNYEAQ. The DNA for the CDR3 is TGTGCCAGCAGCTTAGTGGGGGCGGGGTACAATGAGCAGTTCTTC. Residues: CASSLVGAGYNEQFF. Full variable domain (missing parts from reference TRBV7-6 and TRBJ2-1): GAGVSQSPRYKVTKRGQDVALRCDPISGHVSLYWYRQALGQGPEFLTYFNYEAQQDKSGLPNDRFSAERPEGSISTLTIQRTEQRDSAMYRCASSLVGAGYNEQFFGPGTRLTVL.

The V call is TRBV19, the J call TRBJ2-2, with TRBD2 matching over 8 bases. Per the germline V gene, CDR1 is LNHDA and CDR2 is SQIVND (reference sequence). The CDR3 consists of 15 residues. The ends lost 7 bases at V and 8 bases at J; junction bases unmatched: 12. The CDR3 reads CASTPTGTSVGELFF. The CDR3 DNA sequence: TGTGCCAGTACCCCAACCGGGACTAGTGTAGGGGAGCTGTTTTTT.

The chain employs TRBV27 and TRBJ1-6; D call uncertain. CDR1 and CDR2 (germline): MNHEY, SMNVEV (reference sequence). Deletions cut 5 bases from V and 7 bases from J, with 15 bases between. The CDR3 totals 15 residues. The CDR3 DNA reads as TGTGCCAGCAGTGCGGTCCCGGAATCCAATTCACCCCTCCACTTT. Translating gives CASSAVPESNSPLHF.

Ten or more counts support this clone. The chain carries TRBV7-2 and TRBJ1-2, with a tentative D call TRBD1 (5 bases). Germline V gives CDR1 SGHTA, CDR2 FQGNSA. V gave up 2 bases and J gave up 4 bases, with 8 bases separating them. The CDR3 runs to 13 residues. CDR3 amino acids: CASSLSGIYGYTF. The DNA of the CDR3 is TGTGCCAGCAGCTTATCAGGGATCTATGGCTACACCTTC.

The genes are TRBV5-1 and TRBJ2-3; 7 nucleotides agree with TRBD2. Germline V CDR1 and CDR2: SGHRS, YFSETQ. This CDR3 contains 16 residues. After removal of 0 bases from V and 0 bases from J, the junction contained 4 bases not matched to a gene. The CDR3 region is CASSLDGGGSTDTQYF. For the CDR3, the DNA is TGCGCCAGCAGCTTGGATGGCGGGGGTAGCACAGATACGCAGTATTTT.